The 5 T cell receptor beta chains given below trace back to one sample, sequenced in a study of cytomegalovirus exposure and HLA in healthy donors (dated by TCRdb to about 2017). The library came from the immunoSEQ multiplex PCR assay. For the multiplex PCR, a mixture combining 60 forward primers for TCR Vbeta segments and 13 reverse primers for TCR Jbeta segments was used. This immuneACCESS table, as held by TCRdb, lists in-frame sequences with V and J called but not all clones. Of the missing ones, under half trace to an unresolved V gene in checked studies; the others have no known cause. This sample lists some 160,000 clones; around 73% were detected once. The ten largest clones represent about 5% of the sample. The sample consisted of PBMCs. The receptors were gathered from a woman aged 18-30 years in good health and CMV-seropositive.

This chain uses TRBV19 with TRBJ1-4, with unresolved D. Per germline, CDR1 LNHDA and CDR2 SQIVND (reference sequence). CDR3 size: 14 residues. V was clipped by 3 bases and J by 8 bases, with 13 bases between them. Here the CDR3 DNA reads TGTGCCAGTAGTATGGTGCGGGAGCAGGAAAAACTGTTTTTT. Its translation: CASSMVREQEKLFF. The full variable domain, with the rest looked up from reference TRBV19 and TRBJ1-4, is DGGITQSPKYLFRKEGQNVTLSCEQNLNHDAMYWYRQDPGQGLRLIYYSQIVNDFQKGDIAEGYSVSREKKESFPLTVTSAQKNPTAFYLCASSMVREQEKLFFGSGTQLSVL.

The V call is TRBV5-1, the J call TRBJ2-4; TRBD1 agrees at 10 bases. CDR1 is SGHRS, CDR2 YFSETQ, per germline. The V gene end was trimmed by 4 bases and the J gene end by 8 bases; junction bases not matched to a gene: 9. The CDR3 loop spans 15 amino acids. DNA of the CDR3: TGCGCCAGCAGCCCGGGACAGGGGTTCGGTGACATTCAGTACTTC. As protein: CASSPGQGFGDIQYF.

The J gene is TRBJ2-3, the V gene TRBV30, with 10 bases that match TRBD2. The CDR3 loop spans 15 amino acids. J was trimmed by 3 bases and V by 3 bases; bases with no gene match: 6. Per the germline V gene, CDR1 is GTSNPN and CDR2 is SVGIG (reference sequence). The CDR3 nucleotides are TGTGCCTGGAGCACTAGCGGGGTTTTGACAGATACGCAGTATTTT. Protein sequence: CAWSTSGVLTDTQYF. Full variable domain (rest looked up from reference TRBV30 and TRBJ2-3): SQTIHQWPATLVQPVGSPLSLECTVEGTSNPNLYWYRQAAGRGLQLLFYSVGIGQISSEVPQNLSASRPQDRQFILSSKKLLLSDSGFYLCAWSTSGVLTDTQYFGPGTRLTVL.

This chain uses TRBV9 with TRBJ2-5, with D maybe TRBD2 (5 bases). The J call could be wrong; TRBJ2-7 is a better fit for the DNA end. The germline V gene has CDR1 SGDLS and CDR2 YYNGEE. The CDR3 contains 14 residues. DNA for the CDR3: TGTGCCAGCAGCGTAGGAGGGAGCACCTACGAGCAGTACTTC. As protein: CASSVGGSTYEQYF.

This clone appeared a single time. The rearrangement uses TRBV18 and TRBJ2-7; 7 nucleotides agree with TRBD1. CDR1 is KGHSH, CDR2 LQKENI, per germline. V was clipped by 3 bases and J by 4 bases; unmatched bases: 6. The CDR3 consists of 14 residues. CDR3 sequence (DNA): TGTGCCAGCTCACCCCGACAGGGACAGTACGAGCAGTACTTC. The encoded protein is CASSPRQGQYEQYF.